The clone carrying this TCR beta chain has a single count. Libraries were prepared by immunoSEQ multiplex PCR; TCRdb keeps only in-frame clonotypes and omits some of them. The data hold some 270,000 clones, with about 86% observed a single time. The sample belongs to a study of cytomegalovirus exposure and HLA in healthy donors. The CDR3 sequence is 14 residues long. The germline gives CDR1 SGHTA, CDR2 FQGNSA. The germline V and J ends were trimmed by 5 bases and 5 bases, with 16 bases remaining between them. The chain has TRBV7-2 and TRBJ2-7; D remains ambiguous. What was sequenced was PBMCs. This clonotype was sampled from a woman under 30 in good health and CMV-seronegative. CDR3 nucleotides: TGTGCCAGCAGCCCCCGGGTAGCATTAAACGAGCAGTACTTC. It specifies CASSPRVALNEQYF.